One and the same sample provided the 6 T cell receptor beta chains below, sequenced in a study of blood T cells in healthy people across ages. With a J-beta primer mix and a sample-barcoded 5' primer, a second PCR ran about 7 to 11 cycles. TCRdb analysed the 5' RACE reads with MiXCR anew, one entry per CDR3 protein. The data hold hundreds of thousands of distinct CDR3 sequences, with 35% to 50% observed a single time. Sequenced material: blood. The receptors stem from a man older than 75 in good health.

V usage is TRBV29-1 and J usage is TRBJ1-2; D uncertain. With 3 bases removed from V and 4 bases from J, the gap between germline ends came to 6 bases. This CDR3 has 11 amino acids. The germline gives CDR1 SQVTM, CDR2 ANQGSEA. CDR3 in DNA: TGCAGCGTTGACGCAGGCTATGGCTACACCTTC. Residues: CSVDAGYGYTF.

V usage is TRBV12-3 or TRBV12-4 and J usage is TRBJ2-7; no clear D gene. This CDR3 has 15 amino acids. V lost 6 bases and J lost 5, with 20 bases in between. The CDR3 nucleotides read TGTGCCAGCAGCCGCCCCGCCCCGGGCCCACACGAGCAGTACTTC. Translating it yields CASSRPAPGPHEQYF.

In this sample, this clonotype turned up a few times. The chain is built from TRBV11-3 and TRBJ2-5, with D perhaps assigned TRBD1 or TRBD2 (5 bases each). Trimming removed 3 bases from V and 2 bases from J, with 10 bases in between. Germline loops: CDR1 SGHNT, CDR2 YENEEA. The CDR3 consists of 14 residues. CDR3 loop: CASSFGTQQETQYF. The CDR3 coding sequence is TGTGCCAGCAGCTTCGGGACCCAACAAGAGACCCAGTACTTC.

The V call is TRBV20-1, the J call TRBJ2-1; 7 positions match TRBD1. CDR1 DFQATT and CDR2 SNEGSKA come from the germline V gene (reference sequence). This CDR3 is built from 15 residues. CDR3 protein: CTLTSDRVNYNEQFF. DNA of the CDR3: TGCACCCTGACTTCTGACAGGGTCAACTACAATGAGCAGTTCTTC.

The chain employs TRBV14 and TRBJ2-5; tentatively, D is TRBD2 (5 bases). Germline V gene data show CDR1 as SGHDN and CDR2 as FVKESK. V was trimmed by 0 bases and J by 5 bases, leaving 10 bases between them. CDR3 length equals 14 residues. The CDR3 loop is CASSQEWERETQYF. The CDR3, as DNA: TGTGCCAGCAGCCAAGAATGGGAGAGGGAGACCCAGTACTTC.

There are a few counts of this clonotype. As DNA, the CDR3 is TGCGCCAGCAGCTCAGTAGGATCGGATGAGCAGTTCTTC. Translating it yields CASSSVGSDEQFF. V and J are TRBV5-1 and TRBJ2-1; D uncertain. V lost 3 bases, J lost 8 bases, and 12 bases lay in between. Germline-derived CDR1 and CDR2 are SGHRS and YFSETQ. The CDR3 totals 13 residues.